One and the same sample provided the 9 T cell receptor beta chains below, sequenced in a study of blood T cell repertoires in COVID-19. Measured with immunoSEQ multiplex PCR; TCRdb has only the in-frame clones, and not every one. The sample has approximately 220,000 clones, 84% seen once. Sequencing used peripheral blood. These receptors originate from a woman in her sixties with acute or convalescent COVID-19.

About this clone: Other DNA sequences in the sample encode the same CDR3. This sequence joins TRBV12-3 or TRBV12-4 and TRBJ1-2; D not certain. Between the trimmed V and J ends, which lost 1 base and 5 bases, there was a span of 5 bases. This CDR3 is 12 amino acids long. The CDR3 reads CASSLGQYGYTF. In DNA, the CDR3 is TGTGCCAGCAGTTTAGGTCAATATGGCTACACCTTC.

The gene calls are TRBV12-3 or TRBV12-4 and TRBJ1-5; D is perhaps TRBD1 (6 bases). The V end lost 6 bases, the J end lost 3 bases, and 9 bases lay between the germline ends. The CDR3 spans 13 residues. CDR3 in DNA: TGTGCCAGCAGCTGGACAGTCAATCAGCCCCAGCATTTT. Amino acids: CASSWTVNQPQHF.

The chain is built from TRBV6-6 and TRBJ1-1; D is uncertain. The CDR3 extends over 13 amino acids. Trimming took off 2 bases at V and 2 bases at J, with 6 bases between the two ends. CDR1 and CDR2 (germline): MNHNY, SVGAGI (reference sequence). CDR3 in amino acids: CASSYGQNTEAFF. Here the CDR3 DNA reads TGTGCCAGCAGTTACGGGCAAAACACTGAAGCTTTCTTT.

The chain has TRBV28 and TRBJ2-7, with unresolved D. Per germline, CDR1 MDHEN and CDR2 SYDVKM. This CDR3 comprises 13 residues. V lost 3 bases and J lost 2, with 8 bases in between. The CDR3 coding sequence is TGTGCCAGCAGTTTCCGGTTCACCTACGAGCAGTACTTC. This encodes CASSFRFTYEQYF.

This chain joins TRBV6-4 and TRBJ1-5; D gene unclear. The V end was cut by 4 bases, the J end by 10 bases, with 14 bases between. Per the germline V gene, CDR1 is MRHNA and CDR2 is SNTAGT. The CDR3 spans 13 residues. CDR3 sequence: CASSVEGGYPQHF. The CDR3 DNA is TGTGCCAGCAGTGTCGAGGGTGGTTATCCCCAGCATTTT.

The V gene is TRBV19, the J gene TRBJ2-7; D is possibly TRBD2 (6 bases). This CDR3 is 13 amino acids long. Germline lookup yields CDR1 LNHDA and CDR2 SQIVND (reference sequence). Trimming removed 7 bases at V and 2 bases at J, with 12 bases between. The CDR3, as DNA: TGTGCCAGTACGAAGGACTACCCCTACGAGCAGTACTTC. Its protein product is CASTKDYPYEQYF.

Here the CDR3 reads CASSATTGNQPQHF. The CDR3 nucleotides are TGTGCCAGTTCGGCGACGACAGGGAATCAGCCCCAGCATTTT. The chain links TRBV9 to TRBJ1-5; 7 bases line up with TRBD1. The V gene end was trimmed by 8 bases and the J gene end by 4 bases; junction bases not matched to a gene: 9. From germline, CDR1 is SGDLS and CDR2 YYNGEE. The CDR3 spans 14 residues.

J is TRBJ2-1 and V is TRBV12-3 or TRBV12-4, with TRBD2 matching over 7 bases. The V gene end was trimmed by 6 bases and the J gene end by 6 bases; junction bases not matched to a gene: 2. This CDR3 is built from 12 residues. The CDR3 coding sequence is TGTGCCAGCAGGGGGGGGGTCAATGAGCAGTTCTTC. It codes for CASRGGVNEQFF.

This clone was recorded only once. This chain connects TRBV5-4 to TRBJ2-5; D perhaps matches TRBD2 (5 bases). The CDR3 has 17 amino acids. Trimming removed 2 bases at V and 1 base at J, with 18 bases between. Germline lookup yields CDR1 SGHNT and CDR2 YYREEE (reference sequence). As DNA, the CDR3 is TGTGCCAGCAGCTTATACCTCCCGGACTTCTTCCAAGAGACCCAGTACTTC. It yields the protein CASSLYLPDFFQETQYF.